A selection of T cell receptor beta chains follows, all from one sample in a study of PD-L1 blockade in urothelial cancer. The repertoire was sequenced with immunoSEQ multiplex PCR; TCRdb's copy has only in-frame clones and lacks some. The data hold some 39,000 clones, with around 83% observed a single time. The material was PBMCs, obtained around atezolizumab (anti-PD-L1) treatment. All receptors come from a man in his 70s with urothelial cancer. The CDR3 runs from the conserved cysteine through the conserved F or W. A D gene is named only where the DNA matches it firmly. A row's size may be missing; if present it is once, few, many or a size class.

CDR3 DNA	CDR3 protein	V gene	D gene	clone size	J gene
TGCGCCAGCAGCTTGTTTAGCGGGAGTACGGAGGAGCAGTTCTTC	CASSLFSGSTEEQFF	TRBV5-1	TRBD2	NA	TRBJ2-1
TGTGCCAGCAGTGCGCCAGGGTCCGACTATGGCTACACCTTC	CASSAPGSDYGYTF	TRBV25-1	NA	NA	TRBJ1-2
TGTGCCATCAGTGAGGGGACAGGGTCAATGAACACTGAAGCTTTCTTT	CAISEGTGSMNTEAFF	TRBV10-3	TRBD1	NA	TRBJ1-1
TGTGCCAGCAGCCAAGAGGACAGGCACAGTGGTTATGGCTACACCTTC	CASSQEDRHSGYGYTF	TRBV4-2	TRBD1	few	TRBJ1-2
TGTGCCAGTATGGGGATAAGGGGGCCGGCTGAAGCTTTCTTT	CASMGIRGPAEAFF	TRBV5-6	TRBD1	NA	TRBJ1-1
TGTGCTAGTGGTTTGGTACGGGGGGGCGCTGGCAAAAACATTCAGTACTTC	CASGLVRGGAGKNIQYF	TRBV12-5	TRBD2	NA	TRBJ2-4
TGTGCCAGCAGCTTGGACGGGGATAGCAATCAGCCCCAGCATTTT	CASSLDGDSNQPQHF	TRBV5-5	NA	few	TRBJ1-5
TGTGCCAGCAGTTGGACAGGGGGCGCGGGGGGCTACACCTTC	CASSWTGGAGGYTF	TRBV2	TRBD1	NA	TRBJ1-2
TGTGCCAGCATCCGGGGTGGCTACCTGAGCACAGATACGCAGTATTTT	CASIRGGYLSTDTQYF	TRBV7-8	NA	NA	TRBJ2-3
TGTGCCACCAGCAGAGATCACGGGACTACCTACAATGAGCAGTTCTTC	CATSRDHGTTYNEQFF	TRBV15	TRBD2	NA	TRBJ2-1
TGTGCCAGCAGCGTCAAGGCGGGGCTCTCGGTTGAGCAGTACTTC	CASSVKAGLSVEQYF	TRBV9	NA	NA	TRBJ2-7
TGCGCCAGCAGTCTTCCATCCGGGAACACCGGGGAGCTGTTTTTT	CASSLPSGNTGELFF	TRBV5-1	NA	NA	TRBJ2-2
TGTGCCAGTATGCCGGGACAGGGTAACACTGAAGCTTTCTTT	CASMPGQGNTEAFF	TRBV19	TRBD1	NA	TRBJ1-1
TGTGCCAGCAACCTGAGGGGTGGACAGACTAATGAAAAACTGTTTTTT	CASNLRGGQTNEKLFF	TRBV2	NA	NA	TRBJ1-4
TGTGCCAGCAGGGGGCGGGGACTCCTGATGGGGCGAAGCAATCAGCCCCAGCATTTT	CASRGRGLLMGRSNQPQHF	TRBV6-4	NA	few	TRBJ1-5
TGTGCCAGCAGCTTAGGAGACGCGGGAGCTGGAGAGACCCAGTACTTC	CASSLGDAGAGETQYF	TRBV13	TRBD2	NA	TRBJ2-5
TGCGCCAGCAGCTTGGTAGGGGGCCGGAACACTGAAGCTTTCTTT	CASSLVGGRNTEAFF	TRBV5-1	TRBD1	NA	TRBJ1-1
TGCGCCAGCAGCCAGAATATTGTGGGTCGACTCTATGGCTACACCTTC	CASSQNIVGRLYGYTF	TRBV4-1	NA	NA	TRBJ1-2
TGCGCCAGCAGGCGGGGGGACTCCTACAATGAGCAGTTCTTC	CASRRGDSYNEQFF	TRBV5-1	TRBD2	NA	TRBJ2-1
TGTGCCAGCAGCGGACAGGGCCATAGCAATCAGCCCCAGCATTTT	CASSGQGHSNQPQHF	TRBV9	TRBD1	NA	TRBJ1-5
TGTGCCAGCAGTGCCCAGGGGCAGACGGAAGCTTTCTTT	CASSAQGQTEAFF	TRBV6-1	NA	NA	TRBJ1-1
TGTGCCAGCTCACCGGAGGGGGGGCAAGAGACCCAGTACTTC	CASSPEGGQETQYF	TRBV18	NA	NA	TRBJ2-5
TGTGCCACGTCGACAGGCTACGAGCAGTACTTC	CATSTGYEQYF	TRBV15	NA	NA	TRBJ2-7
TGTGCCAGCAGTGAATATGACACAGCTGAAGCTTTCTTT	CASSEYDTAEAFF	TRBV25-1	NA	few	TRBJ1-1
TGTGCCAGCAGTGCGGCACTAGGATTTCGGGAGACCCAGTACTTC	CASSAALGFRETQYF	TRBV6-1	NA	NA	TRBJ2-5
TGCGCCAGCAGCTTCTTAACTGACAGGGTTGAGCAGTTCTTC	CASSFLTDRVEQFF	TRBV5-1	TRBD1	NA	TRBJ2-1
TGTGCCTGGAGTGGACAGGGTATGGGTGAGCAGTTCTTC	CAWSGQGMGEQFF	TRBV30	TRBD1	NA	TRBJ2-1
TGTGCCAGCAGTGAAGTCCAGGATGGGACCCAGTACTTC	CASSEVQDGTQYF	TRBV6-1	NA	NA	TRBJ2-5
TGTGCCAGTAGGCCCGTCAGGGGGCGGGGTACTGAAGCTTTCTTT	CASRPVRGRGTEAFF	TRBV19	TRBD1	NA	TRBJ1-1
TGCAGCGCCCCGGACTACCGGAATGAGCAGTTCTTC	CSAPDYRNEQFF	TRBV29-1	NA	NA	TRBJ2-1
TGTGCCAGCAGCTTCCAAGCGGGAGGTAAAGAGACCCAGTACTTC	CASSFQAGGKETQYF	TRBV7-9	TRBD2	once	TRBJ2-5
TGTGCCACCAGCCCCGAGCGGGGGGGGACAGGGGGCGGCGAGCAGTACTTC	CATSPERGGTGGGEQYF	TRBV15	TRBD1	NA	TRBJ2-7
TGTGCCACTAGTGCTAGCGCATACTACGAGCAGTACTTC	CATSASAYYEQYF	TRBV2	NA	NA	TRBJ2-7
TGCGCCAGCAGCCGGACAGGGGTACGAGAGACCCAGTACTTC	CASSRTGVRETQYF	TRBV5-1	TRBD1	NA	TRBJ2-5
TGTGCCAGCAAAAGTCTGGGGGCACAGCCCCAGCATTTT	CASKSLGAQPQHF	TRBV2	NA	NA	TRBJ1-5
TGTGCCAGCTCACCTGGTTCCAGTGGCACCGGGGAGCTGTTTTTT	CASSPGSSGTGELFF	TRBV18	NA	NA	TRBJ2-2
TGTGCCAGCAGCGATGCTCGGGGGGGCATGAACACTGAAGCTTTCTTT	CASSDARGGMNTEAFF	TRBV11-2	NA	NA	TRBJ1-1
TGTGCCAGCAGCTTAGTTCTAGCGGGAGTCTACGAGCAGTACTTC	CASSLVLAGVYEQYF	TRBV7-8	TRBD2	NA	TRBJ2-7
TGTGCCAGCTCACCACCGGGCCTATCACGGGGCGGGGAGCTGTTTTTT	CASSPPGLSRGGELFF	TRBV18	NA	NA	TRBJ2-2
TGCGCCAGCAGCTTTGGACAGGGGCCCACTGAAGCTTTCTTT	CASSFGQGPTEAFF	TRBV5-1	TRBD1	NA	TRBJ1-1
TGTGCCAGCTCACTAGGGACTAGCGGTTCCTACGAGCAGTACTTC	CASSLGTSGSYEQYF	TRBV18	TRBD2	NA	TRBJ2-7
TGTGCCAGCACTGATAGCGGGGGGGACAATGAGCAGTTCTTC	CASTDSGGDNEQFF	TRBV27	TRBD2	NA	TRBJ2-1
TGTGCCAGCAGACCGATACCGGGACTAGCCTACGAGCAGTACTTC	CASRPIPGLAYEQYF	TRBV28	TRBD2	NA	TRBJ2-7
TGTGCCAGTATGGATTCCCGCAGGGGGGTCACGTTTTTTGGCTACACCTTC	CASMDSRRGVTFFGYTF	TRBV19	TRBD1	NA	TRBJ1-2
TGTGCCAGCATGGGTGGCGGGGCGAACACCGGGGAGCTGTTTTTT	CASMGGGANTGELFF	TRBV6-6	NA	few	TRBJ2-2
TGTGCCACCAGCAGAGATTTAGGACCGCCGGGGGGCTACACCTTC	CATSRDLGPPGGYTF	TRBV15	NA	NA	TRBJ1-2
TGCGCCAGCAGCTTGGGTAACAGAGCAAGCACAGATACGCAGTATTTT	CASSLGNRASTDTQYF	TRBV5-1	NA	NA	TRBJ2-3
TGTGCCAGCAGCGTGGAACTAGCGGGAGCCCACAATGAGCAGTTCTTC	CASSVELAGAHNEQFF	TRBV9	TRBD2	NA	TRBJ2-1
TGTGCCAGCAGGGTCGGAGAGACCCAGTACTTC	CASRVGETQYF	TRBV2	NA	NA	TRBJ2-5
TGTGCCAGCAGCCCGACACTAGCGGGAGGGATTAACAATGAGCAGTTCTTC	CASSPTLAGGINNEQFF	TRBV4-2	TRBD2	NA	TRBJ2-1
TGTGCCAGCAGTGTACGGGGATATGTGGGAGAACGGGCTTTCTTT	CASSVRGYVGERAFF	TRBV6-1	NA	NA	TRBJ1-1
TGCGCCAGCAGCCCCCGGGACAGGAACTATGGCTACACCTTC	CASSPRDRNYGYTF	TRBV5-1	TRBD1	NA	TRBJ1-2